One sample yielded the 10 T cell receptor beta chains listed below, sequenced in a study of T cell responses to AZD1222 COVID-19 vaccine. Assay used: immunoSEQ multiplex PCR; TCRdb lists only in-frame clones, some missing. The repertoire consists of 150,000 or so clones, with roughly 92% occurring once and the leading ten covering approximately 0.6%. Sample: peripheral blood, taken on day 0 of AZD1222 vaccination. The receptors originated from an adult in good health.

This chain links TRBV28 with TRBJ1-3; a possible D gene is TRBD1 (5 bases). This CDR3 spans 13 amino acids. Germline loops: CDR1 MDHEN, CDR2 SYDVKM. The CDR3 DNA reads as TGTTCGAGTAGGAGGGGTTCCGGAAACACCATATATTTT. It codes for CSSRRGSGNTIYF.

The V call is TRBV15, the J call TRBJ2-3; D is undetermined. The germline V gene has CDR1 LNHNV and CDR2 YYDKDF (reference sequence). The V end was cut by 5 bases, the J end by 7 bases, with 13 bases between. The CDR3 length is 13 residues. The CDR3 nucleotides are TGTGCCACCAGCCCTGATGACCGTTATACGCAGTATTTT. Its translation is CATSPDDRYTQYF.

V usage is TRBV12-3 or TRBV12-4 and J usage is TRBJ1-1; D gene ambiguous. V lost 3 bases, J lost 4 bases, and 9 bases lay in between. This CDR3 spans 13 amino acids. CDR3 sequence (DNA): TGTGCCAGCAGTTTGCGAGGTTCCACTGAAGCTTTCTTT. Encoded protein: CASSLRGSTEAFF.

This chain links TRBV3-1 (or the pseudogene TRBV3-2) with TRBJ2-1; tentatively, D is TRBD1 (6 bases). The V gene's germline CDR1 is LGHDT and CDR2 YNNKEL (reference sequence). V was shortened by 1 base and J by 8 bases, with 24 bases between the two germline ends. The CDR3 runs 18 residues. The CDR3 loop is CASSQVGKLQGLWDEQFF. The DNA of the CDR3 is TGTGCCAGCAGCCAAGTCGGTAAATTGCAGGGGTTGTGGGATGAGCAGTTCTTC.

This clone was observed a few times. The V call is TRBV7-9, the J call TRBJ1-4; D call uncertain. Germline-derived CDR1 and CDR2 are SEHNR and FQNEAQ (reference sequence). Trimming took 4 bases from V and 7 from J, leaving 25 bases between them. This CDR3 is built from 18 residues. CDR3 bases: TGTGCCAGCAGCTATCCCGACGACAACAAGGGAAGAGGTGAAAAACTGTTTTTT. This translates into CASSYPDDNKGRGEKLFF.

This chain joins TRBV28 and TRBJ1-2; no reliable D call. The CDR3 length is 15 residues. Germline CDR1 reads MDHEN; CDR2 reads SYDVKM. The germline V and J ends were trimmed by 3 bases and 0 bases, with 11 bases remaining between them. The CDR3 DNA is TGTGCCAGCAGTTTTAGCGGATTCCCTAACTATGGCTACACCTTC. Translating it yields CASSFSGFPNYGYTF.

The rearrangement joins TRBV18 to TRBJ1-3; possibly TRBD1 for D (6 bases). The CDR3 has 16 amino acids. From germline, CDR1 is KGHSH and CDR2 LQKENI. V shed 2 bases and J shed 0 bases, with 11 bases lying between them. Written as DNA, the CDR3 is TGTGCCAGCTCACCAAAAGGGGACAACTCTGGAAACACCATATATTTT. Amino acids: CASSPKGDNSGNTIYF.

The chain carries TRBV2 and TRBJ1-5; D is perhaps TRBD1 (6 bases). This CDR3 has 15 residues. Looked up from germline, CDR1 is SNHLY and CDR2 is FYNNEI. Between the trimmed V and J ends, which lost 8 bases and 0 bases, there was a span of 14 bases. The CDR3 loop reads CASAPGDYSNQPQHF. For the CDR3, the DNA is TGTGCCAGCGCACCAGGGGACTATAGCAATCAGCCCCAGCATTTT.

The CDR3 DNA sequence: TGTGCCAGCAGCGAGTACGGGACTGAAGCTTTCTTT. It specifies CASSEYGTEAFF. The chain recombines TRBV7-9 with TRBJ1-1; D is ambiguous. Germline assignment: CDR1 SEHNR and CDR2 FQNEAQ (reference sequence). V gave up 5 bases and J gave up 5 bases, with 9 bases separating them. This CDR3 region has 12 residues.

This chain joins TRBV11-2 and TRBJ1-2; 7 bases map to TRBD1. The CDR3 contains 14 residues. The trim removed 6 bases at V and 8 bases at J, leaving 12 bases unmatched. Germline values: CDR1 SGHAT, CDR2 FQNNGV. CDR3 residues: CASSPDREATGYTF. The CDR3 DNA sequence: TGTGCCAGCAGTCCCGACAGGGAGGCAACCGGCTACACCTTC.